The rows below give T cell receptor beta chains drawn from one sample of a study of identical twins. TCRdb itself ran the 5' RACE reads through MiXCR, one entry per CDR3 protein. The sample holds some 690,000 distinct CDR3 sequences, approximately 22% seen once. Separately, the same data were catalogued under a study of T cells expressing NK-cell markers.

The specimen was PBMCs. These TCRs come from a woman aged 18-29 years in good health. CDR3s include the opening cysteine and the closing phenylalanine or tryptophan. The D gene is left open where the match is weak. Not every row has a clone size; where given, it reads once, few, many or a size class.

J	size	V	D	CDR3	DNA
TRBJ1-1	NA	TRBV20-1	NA	CSARLRGGTEAFF	TGCAGTGCTAGGCTCAGGGGAGGGACTGAAGCTTTCTTT
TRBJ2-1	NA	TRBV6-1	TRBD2	CASRPSGRVGEQFF	TGTGCCAGCAGGCCTAGCGGGAGAGTCGGCGAGCAGTTCTTC
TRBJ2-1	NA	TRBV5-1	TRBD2	CASSGGGALGEQFF	TGCGCCAGCAGCGGCGGGGGGGCTCTCGGTGAGCAGTTCTTC
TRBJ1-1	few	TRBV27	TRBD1	CASSWKGQTNTEAFF	TGTGCCAGCAGTTGGAAGGGACAGACGAACACTGAAGCTTTCTTT
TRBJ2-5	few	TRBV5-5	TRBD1	CASSHIRGQREETQYF	TGTGCCAGCAGTCATATCAGGGGACAGAGAGAAGAGACCCAGTACTTC
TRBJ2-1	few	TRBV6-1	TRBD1	CASRPPGQGANEQFF	TGTGCCAGCAGGCCACCGGGACAGGGGGCGAATGAGCAGTTCTTC
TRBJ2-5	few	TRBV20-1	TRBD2	CSASRPTLAGGETQYF	TGCAGTGCTAGCCGTCCCACTTTAGCGGGGGGTGAGACCCAGTACTTC
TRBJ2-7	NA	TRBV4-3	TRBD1	CASSQDVGTGRYEQYF	TGCGCCAGCAGCCAAGATGTCGGGACAGGGCGCTACGAGCAGTACTTC
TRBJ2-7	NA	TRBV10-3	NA	CAISLRLELSYEQYF	TGTGCCATCAGTCTTCGACTGGAGCTCTCCTACGAGCAGTACTTC
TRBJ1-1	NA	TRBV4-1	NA	CASSQVSSGGTEAFF	TGCGCCAGCAGCCAAGTATCATCAGGCGGCACTGAAGCTTTCTTT
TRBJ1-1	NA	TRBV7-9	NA	CASSFKGWAFF	TGTGCCAGCAGCTTCAAGGGTTGGGCTTTCTTT
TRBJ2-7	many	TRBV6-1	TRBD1	CASSRGQGSEQYF	TGTGCCAGCAGCAGGGGACAGGGGAGCGAGCAGTACTTC
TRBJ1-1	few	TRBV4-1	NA	CASSQEPSATEAFF	TGCGCCAGCAGCCAAGAGCCGTCGGCTACTGAAGCTTTCTTT
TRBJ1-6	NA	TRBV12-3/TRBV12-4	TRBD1	CASRRQGSGNSPLHF	TGTGCCAGCAGGAGACAGGGGTCAGGGAATTCACCCCTCCACTTT
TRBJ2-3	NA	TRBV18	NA	CASSPRMAGITDTQYF	TGTGCCAGCTCACCCCGAATGGCGGGGATCACAGATACGCAGTATTTT
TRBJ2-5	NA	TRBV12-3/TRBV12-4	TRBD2	CASRPRRAGGQETQYF	TGTGCCAGCAGACCCCGTAGGGCGGGGGGGCAAGAGACCCAGTACTTC
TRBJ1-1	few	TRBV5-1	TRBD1	CASSLGTESEAFF	TGCGCCAGCAGCCTGGGGACAGAATCTGAAGCTTTCTTT
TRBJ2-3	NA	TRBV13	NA	CASSPGYNTDTQYF	TGTGCCAGCAGCCCGGGTTATAACACAGATACGCAGTATTTT
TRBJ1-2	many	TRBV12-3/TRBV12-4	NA	CASSLSGGYGYTF	TGTGCCAGCAGTTTATCGGGGGGCTATGGCTACACCTTC
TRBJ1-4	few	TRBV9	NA	CASSERPRSTNEKLFF	TGTGCCAGCAGCGAACGCCCCAGGTCAACTAATGAAAAACTGTTTTTT
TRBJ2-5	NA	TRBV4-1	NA	CASSPLYVDSQETQYF	TGCGCCAGCAGCCCCTTGTACGTAGACAGTCAAGAGACCCAGTACTTC
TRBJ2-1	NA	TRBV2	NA	CASSEATSSGILIIGDEQFF	TGTGCCAGCAGTGAAGCGACCTCTTCTGGCATACTCATAATCGGCGATGAGCAGTTCTTC
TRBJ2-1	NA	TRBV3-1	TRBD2	CASSQRGRERRNEQFF	TGTGCCAGCAGCCAACGAGGGCGGGAGAGGAGAAATGAGCAGTTCTTC
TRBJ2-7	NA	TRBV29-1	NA	CSVVRVYEQYF	TGCAGCGTTGTCCGGGTCTACGAGCAGTACTTC
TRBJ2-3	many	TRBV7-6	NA	CASNQRGDTQYF	TGTGCCAGCAACCAGAGGGGGGATACGCAGTATTTT
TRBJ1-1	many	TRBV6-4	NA	CASSDDVHTEAFF	TGTGCCAGCAGTGACGACGTCCACACTGAAGCTTTCTTT
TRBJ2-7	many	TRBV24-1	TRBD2	CASPGDPPGLDYEQYF	TGTGCCTCCCCCGGGGACCCACCGGGACTAGACTACGAGCAGTACTTC
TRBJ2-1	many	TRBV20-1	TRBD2	CSAPGLGVDEQFF	TGCAGTGCCCCGGGACTAGGGGTGGATGAGCAGTTCTTC
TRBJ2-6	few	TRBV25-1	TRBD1	CASSDGTVLSGANVLTF	TGTGCCAGCAGTGATGGGACAGTGCTCTCTGGGGCCAACGTCCTGACTTTC
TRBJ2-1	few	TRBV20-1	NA	CSANRGSFNEQFF	TGCAGTGCCAATAGAGGCTCCTTCAATGAGCAGTTCTTC
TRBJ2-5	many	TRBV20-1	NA	CSASLIVQETQYF	TGCAGTGCCTCGCTCATCGTCCAAGAGACCCAGTACTTC
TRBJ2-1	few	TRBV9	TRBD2	CASSTLAGSRNNEQFF	TGTGCCAGCAGCACCCTAGCGGGGAGCCGGAACAATGAGCAGTTCTTC
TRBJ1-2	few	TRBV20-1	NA	CSARTDGGYTF	TGCAGTGCTAGGACCGATGGGGGCTACACCTTC
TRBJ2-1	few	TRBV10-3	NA	CAISEIGNEQFF	TGTGCCATCAGTGAAATCGGCAATGAGCAGTTCTTC